This T cell receptor (beta chain) was found in a study of OX40 agonist ivuxolimab in advanced cancers. Per germline, CDR1 LGHNA and CDR2 YNFKEQ. This CDR3 region has 14 residues. Trimming took 3 bases from V and 3 from J, leaving 11 bases between them. As to this clone: This likely came from a read error, as a far larger clone is one base away.

Sequenced by immunoSEQ multiplex PCR; TCRdb stores in-frame clones only, minus some. The sample records around 38,000 clones, around 82% being singletons. The genes are TRBV4-2 and TRBJ1-1, with D possibly TRBD1 on 5 matching bases. This specimen was CD4+ or CD8+ T cells sorted from blood, taken in a trial of the OX40 agonist ivuxolimab. This clonotype was obtained from an adult with an advanced solid tumor such as melanoma, head and neck, liver or kidney cancer. This CDR3 reads CASSQFPGYTEAFF. The CDR3, as DNA: TGTGCCAGCAGCCAGTTCCCAGGGTACACTGAAGCTTTCTTT.